The source of this TCR beta chain is a study of PD-1 blockade in classical Hodgkin lymphoma. Some clones are missing from TCRdb's copy, which holds only in-frame ones; the method was immunoSEQ multiplex PCR. In the table there are more than 50,000 clones, about two thirds of which are singletons. Each patient's relapse followed autologous stem cell transplantation, and brentuximab vedotin exposure varied. The CDR3 runs to 15 residues. The V segment lost 6 bases and the J segment 1 base; nucleotides outside the gene matches: 7. Germline lookup yields CDR1 LNHDA and CDR2 SQIVND (reference sequence). The chain recombines TRBV19 with TRBJ1-2, with 8 bases matching TRBD1. The material was peripheral blood mononuclear cells (PBMCs), obtained before the second cycle of nivolumab. This TCR came from a human donor with classical Hodgkin lymphoma. In DNA, the CDR3 is TGTGCCAGTAGCCCCAACAGGGGGATTAACTATGGCTACACCTTC. This gives the protein CASSPNRGINYGYTF.